This is a list of T cell receptor beta chains from one sample in a study of naive and memory T cell subsets. A single record per CDR3 protein comes from TCRdb applying MiXCR to the UMI-ligation and nested PCR reads. The data contain 150,000 or so distinct CDR3 sequences, roughly 22% of them singletons. The sequencing input was naive CD4+ T cells from blood. The receptors were sampled from a human donor in good health. The CDR3 runs from the conserved cysteine through the conserved F or W. D genes are given only for firm matches. Rows may omit the clone size; those that give it use once, few, many or a size class.

D gene: .
clone size: .
J gene: TRBJ1-1
V gene: TRBV5-4
CDR3 DNA: TGTGCCAGCAGCAGGGCCCCGAAGGTCGAAGCTTTCTTT
CDR3 protein: CASSRAPKVEAFF

D gene: TRBD1
clone size: few
J gene: TRBJ2-1
V gene: TRBV6-5
CDR3 DNA: TGTGCCAGCAGTCAGGACAGGGCGTACAATGAGCAGTTCTTC
CDR3 protein: CASSQDRAYNEQFF

D gene: .
clone size: .
J gene: TRBJ2-5
V gene: TRBV14
CDR3 DNA: TGTGCCAGCAGCCAAACATGGGCCCTCTTGGGAGCAGAGACCCAGTACTTC
CDR3 protein: CASSQTWALLGAETQYF

D gene: TRBD1
clone size: .
J gene: TRBJ1-4
V gene: TRBV20-1
CDR3 DNA: TGCAGTGCTGGACCGGGACAGAGAAATGAAAAACTGTTTTTT
CDR3 protein: CSAGPGQRNEKLFF

D gene: .
clone size: few
J gene: TRBJ2-1
V gene: TRBV29-1
CDR3 DNA: TGCAGCGTGACGGGGAGCTCCTACAATGAGCAGTTCTTC
CDR3 protein: CSVTGSSYNEQFF

D gene: TRBD1
clone size: few
J gene: TRBJ1-1
V gene: TRBV29-1
CDR3 DNA: TGCAGCGTCCGGGACAGAGCGAACACTGAAGCTTTCTTT
CDR3 protein: CSVRDRANTEAFF

D gene: .
clone size: .
J gene: TRBJ2-7
V gene: TRBV28
CDR3 DNA: TGTGCCACACTCAGGGCAGAGGGACATTACGAGCAGTACTTC
CDR3 protein: CATLRAEGHYEQYF

D gene: .
clone size: many
J gene: TRBJ2-3
V gene: TRBV2
CDR3 DNA: TGTGCCAGCAGTGCTAGCGATACGCAGTATTTT
CDR3 protein: CASSASDTQYF

D gene: TRBD2
clone size: .
J gene: TRBJ2-2
V gene: TRBV19
CDR3 DNA: TGTGCCAGTAGTATAAGTAGCGGGAGGGCGAGCGGGGAGCTGTTTTTT
CDR3 protein: CASSISSGRASGELFF

D gene: .
clone size: few
J gene: TRBJ2-7
V gene: TRBV5-1
CDR3 DNA: TGCGCCAGCAGCTTGGGCAGGCGAGCGTCCTACGAGCAGTACTTC
CDR3 protein: CASSLGRRASYEQYF

D gene: .
clone size: .
J gene: TRBJ1-1
V gene: TRBV29-1
CDR3 DNA: TGCAGCGTTTGGGCAGGGGCAGGGATGAACACTGAAGCTTTCTTT
CDR3 protein: CSVWAGAGMNTEAFF

D gene: .
clone size: .
J gene: TRBJ2-3
V gene: TRBV28
CDR3 DNA: TGTGCCAGCAGTTTCGCCAACACAGATACGCAGTATTTT
CDR3 protein: CASSFANTDTQYF

D gene: .
clone size: few
J gene: TRBJ2-3
V gene: TRBV6-5
CDR3 DNA: TGTGCCAGCAGTTACTCGTTCGCAGGGCCTAGCACAGATACGCAGTATTTT
CDR3 protein: CASSYSFAGPSTDTQYF

D gene: TRBD2
clone size: .
J gene: TRBJ2-1
V gene: TRBV6-2/TRBV6-3
CDR3 DNA: TGTGCCAGCCGTCCTAGCGGGAGGGCCGGGAATGAGCAGTTCTTC
CDR3 protein: CASRPSGRAGNEQFF

D gene: TRBD2
clone size: few
J gene: TRBJ2-7
V gene: TRBV30
CDR3 DNA: TGTGCCATCGAGACTAGCGGGATCTACGAGCAGTACTTC
CDR3 protein: CAIETSGIYEQYF

D gene: .
clone size: few
J gene: TRBJ2-7
V gene: TRBV5-1
CDR3 DNA: TGCGCCAGCAGCTTGGTTTTTGGAAACTCCTACGAGCAGTACTTC
CDR3 protein: CASSLVFGNSYEQYF

D gene: TRBD1
clone size: many
J gene: TRBJ2-7
V gene: TRBV5-1
CDR3 DNA: TGCGCCAGCAGCTTGACAGGGGCCTACGAGCAGTACTTC
CDR3 protein: CASSLTGAYEQYF